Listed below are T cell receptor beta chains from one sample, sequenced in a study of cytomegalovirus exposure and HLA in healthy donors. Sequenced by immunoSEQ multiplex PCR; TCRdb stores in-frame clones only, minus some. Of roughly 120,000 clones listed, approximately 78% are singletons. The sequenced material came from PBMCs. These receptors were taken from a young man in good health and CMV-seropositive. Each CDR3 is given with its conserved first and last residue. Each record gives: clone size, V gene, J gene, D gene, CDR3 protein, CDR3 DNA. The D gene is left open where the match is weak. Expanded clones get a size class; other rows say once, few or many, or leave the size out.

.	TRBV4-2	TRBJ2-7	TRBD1	CASSSRQGASYEQYF	TGTGCCAGCAGCTCCCGACAGGGGGCATCCTACGAGCAGTACTTC
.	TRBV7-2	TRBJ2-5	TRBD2	CASSLVATSGGEETQYF	TGTGCCAGCAGCTTAGTTGCGACTAGCGGGGGGGAAGAGACCCAGTACTTC
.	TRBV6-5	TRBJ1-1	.	CASSRDGGTEAFF	TGTGCCAGCAGCCGCGACGGGGGGACTGAAGCTTTCTTT
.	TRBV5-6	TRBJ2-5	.	CASSLPGIQETQYF	TGTGCCAGCAGCTTACCGGGGATTCAAGAGACCCAGTACTTC
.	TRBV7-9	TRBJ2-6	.	CASSFRRSSGANVLTF	TGTGCCAGCAGCTTTAGGCGGAGCTCTGGGGCCAACGTCCTGACTTTC
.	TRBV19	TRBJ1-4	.	CASSSTKGRRAGEKLFF	TGTGCCAGTAGTTCGACAAAAGGTCGACGAGCGGGTGAAAAACTGTTTTTT
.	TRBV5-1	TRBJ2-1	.	CASSALGGTYNEQFF	TGCGCCAGCAGCGCCCTGGGCGGGACCTACAATGAGCAGTTCTTC
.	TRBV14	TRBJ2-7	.	CASSLVDRTYEQYF	TGTGCCAGCAGCCTCGTCGACAGAACCTACGAGCAGTACTTC
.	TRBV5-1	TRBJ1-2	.	CASSLGGLLNGYTF	TGCGCCAGCAGCTTGGGGGGCTTGCTTAACGGCTACACCTTC
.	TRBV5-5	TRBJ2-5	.	CASSLPGVRETQYF	TGTGCCAGCAGCCTTCCGGGGGTACGAGAGACCCAGTACTTC
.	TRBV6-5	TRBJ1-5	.	CASSGVRESPQHF	TGTGCCAGCAGTGGCGTCAGGGAATCGCCCCAGCATTTT
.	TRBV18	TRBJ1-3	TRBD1	CASSQDRVGNTIYF	TGTGCCAGCTCCCAAGACAGGGTTGGAAACACCATATATTTT
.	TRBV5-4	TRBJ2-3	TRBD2	CASSLTSGTDTQYF	TGTGCCAGCAGTTTGACTAGCGGCACAGATACGCAGTATTTT
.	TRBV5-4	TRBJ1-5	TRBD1	CASSSGGRGNQPQHF	TGTGCCAGCAGCTCAGGGGGCAGGGGCAATCAGCCCCAGCATTTT
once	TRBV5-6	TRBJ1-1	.	CASSLRITGEAFF	TGTGCCAGCAGCCTCCGGATAACGGGTGAAGCTTTCTTT
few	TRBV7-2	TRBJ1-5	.	CASTLFAGRNQPQHF	TGTGCCAGCACCCTTTTCGCGGGGAGAAATCAGCCCCAGCATTTT
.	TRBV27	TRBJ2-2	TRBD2	CASTPSGRVPGELFF	TGTGCCAGCACCCCTAGCGGGAGGGTTCCCGGGGAGCTGTTTTTT
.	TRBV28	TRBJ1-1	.	CASSLSWAAFF	TGTGCCAGCAGTCTCAGTTGGGCGGCTTTCTTT
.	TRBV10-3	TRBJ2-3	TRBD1	CAIRRTGFTDTQYF	TGTGCCATCAGGCGGACAGGGTTCACAGATACGCAGTATTTT